The TCR beta chain described here comes from a study of response to subunit inactivated influenza vaccine. General study points: T cells newly recruited by each seasonal influenza vaccination are few, the authors suggested.

This clonotype came up many times. Antigen unknown. TCRdb analysed the RT-PCR reads with MiXCR anew, one entry per CDR3 protein. The repertoire holds about 530,000 distinct CDR3 sequences, with around 11% as singletons. This CDR3 has 16 residues. Germline V gives CDR1 SGHTA, CDR2 FQGNSA. Trimming took off 5 bases at V and 3 bases at J, with 19 bases between the two ends. This specimen consisted of PBMCs from blood, obtained on the day of vaccination. The clonotype was recovered from a man aged 50-60 years who received an inactivated influenza vaccine. The chain carries TRBV7-2 and TRBJ2-5; the D gene is possibly TRBD2 (6 bases). The CDR3 coding sequence is TGTGCCAGCAGCCGAGATCCGGGACTGGGGGAAGAGACCCAGTACTTC. This sequence encodes CASSRDPGLGEETQYF. The whole variable domain, filled in from reference TRBV7-2 and TRBJ2-5, reads GAGVSQSPSNKVTEKGKDVELRCDPISGHTALYWYRQSLGQGLEFLIYFQGNSAPDKSGLPSDRFSAERTGGSVSTLTIQRTQQEDSAVYLCASSRDPGLGEETQYFGPGTRLLVL.